Below, one T cell receptor (beta chain) is given with its context. Per the authors' pipeline: Counts of nucleated cells, estimated from reference gene primer amplification, were obtained. Assay: immunoSEQ multiplex PCR; the TCRdb copy retains only in-frame clones and omits some. V and J calls and clone size are those listed in that table; D and trimming were worked out from the DNA. The sample gives 15,000 to 20,000 clones, approximately 80% of which show up once; 5.5% to 6.5% is in the top ten. This entry comes from a study of blood T cell repertoires in COVID-19. Across the study: There were acute and convalescent COVID-19 samples, and they came from the United States, Italy and Spain. Nucleic acid was either cDNA or gDNA, and it came from T cells, B-cell-depleted T cells, or PBMCs.

CDR3 length: 17 residues. V lost 0 bases, J lost 7 bases, and 13 bases stayed unmatched. From germline, CDR1 is LGHNA and CDR2 YSLEER. The chain is built from TRBV4-3 and TRBJ2-7; 9 bases agree with TRBD2. This receptor was obtained from a human donor in a cohort sampled during active COVID-19. Input material: peripheral blood. The CDR3 nucleotides read TGCGCCAGCAGCCAAGATCAGGGTCTAGCGGGAAACCGGGAGCAGTACTTC. Residues: CASSQDQGLAGNREQYF.